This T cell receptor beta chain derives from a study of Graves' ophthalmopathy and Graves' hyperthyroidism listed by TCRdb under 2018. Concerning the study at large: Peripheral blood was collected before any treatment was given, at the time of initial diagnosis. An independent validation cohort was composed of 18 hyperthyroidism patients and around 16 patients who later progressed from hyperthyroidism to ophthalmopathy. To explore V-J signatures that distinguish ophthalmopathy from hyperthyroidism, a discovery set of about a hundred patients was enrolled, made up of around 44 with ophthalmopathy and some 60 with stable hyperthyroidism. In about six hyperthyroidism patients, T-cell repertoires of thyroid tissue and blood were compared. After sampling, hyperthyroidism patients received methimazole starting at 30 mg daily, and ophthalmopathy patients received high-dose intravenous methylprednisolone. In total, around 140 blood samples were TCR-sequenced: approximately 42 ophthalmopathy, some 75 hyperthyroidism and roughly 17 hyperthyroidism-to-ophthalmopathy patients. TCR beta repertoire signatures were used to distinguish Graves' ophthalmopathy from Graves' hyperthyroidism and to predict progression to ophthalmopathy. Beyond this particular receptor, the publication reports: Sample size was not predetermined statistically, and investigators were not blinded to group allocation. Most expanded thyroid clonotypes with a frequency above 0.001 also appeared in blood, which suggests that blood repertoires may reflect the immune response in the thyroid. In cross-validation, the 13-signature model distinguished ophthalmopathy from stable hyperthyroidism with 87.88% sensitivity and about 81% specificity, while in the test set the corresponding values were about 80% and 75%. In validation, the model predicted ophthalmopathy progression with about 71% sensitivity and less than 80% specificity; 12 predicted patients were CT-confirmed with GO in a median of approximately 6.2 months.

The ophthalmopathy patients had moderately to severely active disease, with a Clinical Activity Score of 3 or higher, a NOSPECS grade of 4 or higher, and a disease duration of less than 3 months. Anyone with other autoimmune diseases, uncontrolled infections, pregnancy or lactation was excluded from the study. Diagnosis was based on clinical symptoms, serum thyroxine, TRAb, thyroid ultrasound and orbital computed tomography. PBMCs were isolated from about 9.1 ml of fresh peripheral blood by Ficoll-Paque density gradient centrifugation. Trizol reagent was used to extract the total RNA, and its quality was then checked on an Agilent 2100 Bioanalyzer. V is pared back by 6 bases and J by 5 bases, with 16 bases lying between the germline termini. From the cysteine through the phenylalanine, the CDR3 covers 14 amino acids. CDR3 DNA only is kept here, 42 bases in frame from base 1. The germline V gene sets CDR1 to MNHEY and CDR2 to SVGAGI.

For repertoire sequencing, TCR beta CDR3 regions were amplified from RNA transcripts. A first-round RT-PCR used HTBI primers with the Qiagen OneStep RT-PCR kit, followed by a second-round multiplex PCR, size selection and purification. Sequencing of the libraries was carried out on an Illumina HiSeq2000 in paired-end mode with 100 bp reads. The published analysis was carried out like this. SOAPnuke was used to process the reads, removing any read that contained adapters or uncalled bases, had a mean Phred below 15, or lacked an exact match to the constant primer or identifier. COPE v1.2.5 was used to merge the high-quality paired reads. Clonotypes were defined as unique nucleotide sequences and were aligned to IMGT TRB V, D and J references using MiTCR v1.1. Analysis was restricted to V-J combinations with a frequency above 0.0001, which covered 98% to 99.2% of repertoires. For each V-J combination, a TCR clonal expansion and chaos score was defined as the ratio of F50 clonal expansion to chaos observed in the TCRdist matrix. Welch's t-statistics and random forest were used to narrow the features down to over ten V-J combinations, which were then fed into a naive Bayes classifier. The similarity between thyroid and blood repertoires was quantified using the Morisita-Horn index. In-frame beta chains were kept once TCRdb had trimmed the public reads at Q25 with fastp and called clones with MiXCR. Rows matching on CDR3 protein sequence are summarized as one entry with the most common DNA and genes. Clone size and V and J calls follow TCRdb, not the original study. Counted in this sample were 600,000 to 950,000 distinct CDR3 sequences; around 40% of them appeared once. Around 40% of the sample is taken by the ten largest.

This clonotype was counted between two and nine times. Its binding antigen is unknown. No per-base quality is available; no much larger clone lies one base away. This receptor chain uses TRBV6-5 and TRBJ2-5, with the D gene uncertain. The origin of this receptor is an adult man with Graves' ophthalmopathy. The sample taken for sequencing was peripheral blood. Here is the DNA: TGTGCCAGCAGGGGTCCAGAGATTATGGAGACCCAGTACTTC. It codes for CASRGPEIMETQYF.